The clone carrying this T cell receptor (beta chain) was recorded a few times. Its antigen is unidentified. This record comes from a study of T cells in Graves' hyperthyroidism and ophthalmopathy. Study findings and constraints: Ophthalmopathy was model-predicted a median about 7.1 months pre-onset. Most thyroid clonotypes that were expanded above 0.001 also turned up in blood.

V shed 1 base, J shed 7 bases, and the junction held 6 bases outside the gene matches. The CDR3 loop spans 14 amino acids. CDR1 DFQATT and CDR2 SNEGSKA come from the germline V gene (reference sequence). Regions amplified from RNA transcripts were the TCR beta CDR3 regions. TCR CDR3 underwent first-round RT-PCR with the HTBI primer set. Each CDR3 protein gets one entry after TCRdb re-called the multiplex PCR reads with MiXCR. This table holds more than 450,000 distinct CDR3 sequences, 15% to 20% found once. The source is a man aged 40-50 years with Graves' ophthalmopathy. The chain joins TRBV20-1 to TRBJ1-4; TRBD1 matches 7 bases. The sample taken for sequencing was blood. The CDR3 loop reads CSARGVGGREKLFF. The CDR3, as DNA: TGCAGTGCTAGAGGGGTAGGGGGCCGTGAAAAACTGTTTTTT.